This passage covers 10 T cell receptor beta chains from one sample sequenced in a study of T cells in Graves' hyperthyroidism and ophthalmopathy. TCR beta CDR3 regions were amplified from RNA transcripts. With the HTBI primer set, the TCR CDR3 went through a first round of RT-PCR. TCRdb used MiXCR to reprocess the multiplex PCR reads, holding one entry per CDR3 protein. There are some 650,000 distinct CDR3 sequences in the sample; approximately 15% occur only once, and approximately 3.5% lies in the top ten. Sequenced: blood. These receptors originate from a woman aged 35 to 49 with Graves' ophthalmopathy.

For this clonotype: An end of the junction does not agree with germline; a read error may underlie this. The chain has TRBV5-1 and TRBJ2-5; TRBD2 agrees at 15 bases. Germline V gene data show CDR1 as SGHRS and CDR2 as YFSETQ. The CDR3 length is 17 residues. CDR3 in amino acids: CASSLVGTSGGRETQYF. In nucleotides, the CDR3 is TGTGCCAGCAGCTTGGTGGGGACTAGCGGGGGGCGAGAGACCCAGTACTTC. The full variable domain, completed using reference TRBV5-1 and TRBJ2-5, is KAGVTQTPRYLIKTRGQQVTLSCSPISGHRSVSWYQQTPGQGLQFLFEYFSETQRNKGNFPGRFSGRQFSNSRSEMNVSTLELGDSALYLCASSLVGTSGGRETQYFGPGTRLLVL.

The chain recombines TRBV6-2 or TRBV6-3 with TRBJ1-1; possible D gene TRBD1, 6 bases. The V end was cut by 6 bases, the J end by 5 bases, with 16 bases between. The CDR3 loop spans 14 amino acids. Germline V gene sequence: CDR1 MNHEY, CDR2 SVGEGT. CDR3 in amino acids: CASRHRQVWTEAFF. Written as DNA, the CDR3 is TGTGCCAGCAGGCACCGACAGGTATGGACTGAAGCTTTCTTT.

This clonotype was picked up many times. The J gene is TRBJ1-1, the V gene TRBV30; the match to TRBD1 covers 7 bases. Germline values: CDR1 GTSNPN, CDR2 SVGIG (reference sequence). CDR3 length: 14 residues. V shed 3 bases and J 7 bases; nucleotides not matched to a gene: 11. Here the CDR3 DNA reads TGTGCCTGGAGGTACCCGGACAGGCTGGGTGAAGCTTTCTTT. Amino acids: CAWRYPDRLGEAFF.

At least ten counts were recorded for this clonotype. The chain has TRBV11-2 and TRBJ2-1; TRBD2 matches 9 bases. The CDR3 is 13 residues long. With 5 bases clipped from V and 11 bases from J, the junction kept 7 bases outside the gene matches. The germline V gene has CDR1 SGHAT and CDR2 FQNNGV. In DNA form, the CDR3 reads TGTGCCAGCAGCACCCAAACTAGCGGGCAGCAGTTCTTC. Translated, it gives CASSTQTSGQQFF.

Worth noting for this clonotype: This clone may be a read error of a much larger clone one base away. J is TRBJ2-2 and V is TRBV6-1, with 8 bases lining up with TRBD1. Germline CDR1 is MNHNS and CDR2 is SASEGT. The CDR3 runs 14 residues. As DNA, the CDR3 is TGTGCCAGCTCCGACAGGGGTAACACCGGGGAGCCGTTTTTT. Encoded protein: CASSDRGNTGEPFF.

The rearrangement links TRBV28 to TRBJ2-1; 9 bases align to TRBD2. CDR1 is MDHEN and CDR2 is SYDVKM in the germline V gene. Trimming cost V 8 bases and J 0 bases; bases outside gene matches: 5. CDR3 length equals 15 residues. CDR3 in amino acids: CASWTSDSSYNEQFF. The DNA of the CDR3 is TGTGCCAGCTGGACTAGCGACAGCTCCTACAATGAGCAGTTCTTC.

V is TRBV5-1 and J is TRBJ1-1; D possibly corresponds to TRBD1 (5 bases). Germline CDR1 and CDR2: SGHRS and YFSETQ. This CDR3 spans 15 amino acids. With 0 bases removed from V and 4 bases from J, the gap between germline ends came to 13 bases. CDR3 in amino acids: CASSLAVGEGTEAFF. CDR3 in DNA: TGCGCCAGCAGCTTGGCCGTAGGGGAGGGCACTGAAGCTTTCTTT.

This clonotype was detected many times. The CDR3 coding sequence is TGTGCCAGCAGTGCGGACAGGTTCACCGGGGAGCTGTTTTTT. It specifies CASSADRFTGELFF. The chain combines TRBV2 with TRBJ2-2; 7 nucleotides line up with TRBD1. This CDR3 has 14 amino acids. CDR1 SNHLY and CDR2 FYNNEI come from the germline V gene. The trim removed 4 bases at V and 4 bases at J, leaving 3 bases unmatched.

This clonotype was picked up many times. The genes are TRBV5-1 and TRBJ1-1; no firm D call. Trimming cost V 3 bases and J 3 bases, with 9 bases left between them. CDR1 and CDR2 (germline): SGHRS, YFSETQ. The CDR3 is 13 amino acids. The CDR3, as DNA: TGCGCCAGCAGCTGGGGTCTCTACACTGAAGCTTTCTTT. As protein: CASSWGLYTEAFF.

Many counts were recorded for this clonotype. V gene TRBV28 combines with J gene TRBJ2-5; possibly TRBD2 for D (7 bases). This CDR3 comprises 14 residues. Per germline, CDR1 MDHEN and CDR2 SYDVKM. The ends were cut back, 6 bases at V and 7 bases at J, with 18 bases in the middle. The CDR3 region has the DNA TGTGCCAGCAGGACCCCGGGGGGCCCACGGACCCAGTACTTC. It is translated as CASRTPGGPRTQYF.